This T cell receptor (beta chain) originates from a study of CD8 T cells in ankylosing spondylitis. This clonotype came up many times. Antigen specificity is unknown. Trimming cost V 2 bases and J 6 bases, with 8 bases left between them. The germline CDR1 and CDR2 sequences are SGHVS and FQNEAQ. The CDR3 runs 12 residues. Findings of the study overall: Ankylosing spondylitis blood appeared to carry a characteristic TCR beta motif of roughly 8 highly homologous variants. Several of the motif variants were reported before in synovial fluid and blood from reactive arthritis. Clones linked to disease were reported to show significant enrichment in matched ankylosing spondylitis synovial fluid.

TCRdb re-analysed the 5' RACE reads in MiXCR, keeping a single row per CDR3 protein. This table holds 100,000 to 150,000 distinct CDR3 sequences, around 9% found once. The chain uses TRBV7-8 and TRBJ2-7; D gene unclear. This TCR was sampled from a male donor with ankylosing spondylitis or in good health (not recorded which). The sequencing input was blood, either unsorted or a sorted T cell fraction (not recorded which). This CDR3 is CASSLLGAEQYF. CDR3 nucleotide sequence: TGTGCCAGCAGCTTATTGGGCGCCGAGCAGTACTTC.